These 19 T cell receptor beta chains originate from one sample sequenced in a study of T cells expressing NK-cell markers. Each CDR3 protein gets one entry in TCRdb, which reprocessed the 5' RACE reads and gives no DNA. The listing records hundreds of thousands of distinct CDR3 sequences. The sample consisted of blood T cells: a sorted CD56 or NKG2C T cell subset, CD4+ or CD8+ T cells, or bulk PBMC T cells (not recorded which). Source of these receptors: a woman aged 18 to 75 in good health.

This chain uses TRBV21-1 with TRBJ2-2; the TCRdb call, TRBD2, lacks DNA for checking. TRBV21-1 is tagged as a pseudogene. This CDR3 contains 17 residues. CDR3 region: CASAQGEREGLDGELFF.

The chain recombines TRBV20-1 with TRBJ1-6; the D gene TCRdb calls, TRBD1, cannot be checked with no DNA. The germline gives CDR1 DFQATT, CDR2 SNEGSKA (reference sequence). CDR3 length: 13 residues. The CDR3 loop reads CSARTGGNSPLHF.

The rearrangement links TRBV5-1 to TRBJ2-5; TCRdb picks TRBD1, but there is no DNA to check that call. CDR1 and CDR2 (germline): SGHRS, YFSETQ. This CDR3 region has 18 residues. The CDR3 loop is CASSLEGVWSMGQETQYF.

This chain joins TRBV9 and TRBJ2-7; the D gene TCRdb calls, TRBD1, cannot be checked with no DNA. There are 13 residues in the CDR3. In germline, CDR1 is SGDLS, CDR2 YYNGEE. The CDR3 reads CASSIQGGDEQYF.

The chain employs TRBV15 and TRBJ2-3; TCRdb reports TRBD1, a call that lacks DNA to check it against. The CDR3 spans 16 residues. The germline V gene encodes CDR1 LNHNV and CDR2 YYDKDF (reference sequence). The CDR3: CATSRDAGGGTDTQYF.

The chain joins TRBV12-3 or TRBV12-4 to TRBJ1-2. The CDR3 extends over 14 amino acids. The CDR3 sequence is CASSLAAKTGGYTF.

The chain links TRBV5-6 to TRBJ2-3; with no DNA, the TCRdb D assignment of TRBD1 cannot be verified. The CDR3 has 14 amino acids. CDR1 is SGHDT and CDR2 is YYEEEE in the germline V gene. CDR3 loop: CASSLEGRSDTQYF.

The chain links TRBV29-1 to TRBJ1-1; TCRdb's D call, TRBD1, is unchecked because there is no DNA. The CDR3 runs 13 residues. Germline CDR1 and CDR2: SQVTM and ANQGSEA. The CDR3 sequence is CSVAGRGGAEAFF.

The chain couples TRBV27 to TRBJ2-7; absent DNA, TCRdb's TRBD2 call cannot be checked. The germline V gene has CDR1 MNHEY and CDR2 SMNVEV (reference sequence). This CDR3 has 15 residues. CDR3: CASSSASSAAYEQYF.

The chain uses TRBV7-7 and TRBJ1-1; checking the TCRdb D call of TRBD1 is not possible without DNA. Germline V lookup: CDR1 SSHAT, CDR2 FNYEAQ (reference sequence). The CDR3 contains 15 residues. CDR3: CASSSLGDLGAEAFF.

CDR3 protein: CASSSGGAAYEQYF. This chain joins TRBV27 and TRBJ2-7; TCRdb's assignment of TRBD1 cannot be checked, as there is no DNA. The germline V gene encodes CDR1 MNHEY and CDR2 SMNVEV (reference sequence). This CDR3 comprises 14 residues.

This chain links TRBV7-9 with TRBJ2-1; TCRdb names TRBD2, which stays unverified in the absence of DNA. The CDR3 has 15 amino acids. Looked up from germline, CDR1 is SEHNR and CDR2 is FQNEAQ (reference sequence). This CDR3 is CASSLASGSVGEQFF.

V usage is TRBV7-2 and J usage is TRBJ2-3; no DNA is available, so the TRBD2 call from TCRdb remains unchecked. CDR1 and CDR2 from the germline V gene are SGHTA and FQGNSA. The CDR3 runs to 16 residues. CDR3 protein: CASSFTRLAGTDTQYF.

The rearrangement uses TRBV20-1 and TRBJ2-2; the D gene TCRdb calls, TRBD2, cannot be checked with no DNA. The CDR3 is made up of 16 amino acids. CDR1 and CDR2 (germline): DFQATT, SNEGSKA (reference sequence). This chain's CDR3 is CSATKGTSGNTGELFF.

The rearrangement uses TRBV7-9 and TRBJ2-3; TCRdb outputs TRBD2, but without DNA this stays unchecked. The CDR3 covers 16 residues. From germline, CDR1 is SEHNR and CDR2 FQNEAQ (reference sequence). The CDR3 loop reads CASSSGTSRSTDTQYF.

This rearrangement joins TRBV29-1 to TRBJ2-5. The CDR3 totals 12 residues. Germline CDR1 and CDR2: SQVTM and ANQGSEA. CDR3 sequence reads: CSVERYQETQYF.

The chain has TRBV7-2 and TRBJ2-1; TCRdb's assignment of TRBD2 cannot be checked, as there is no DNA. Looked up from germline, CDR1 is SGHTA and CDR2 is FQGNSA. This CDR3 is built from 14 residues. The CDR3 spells CASRATSGRGEQFF.

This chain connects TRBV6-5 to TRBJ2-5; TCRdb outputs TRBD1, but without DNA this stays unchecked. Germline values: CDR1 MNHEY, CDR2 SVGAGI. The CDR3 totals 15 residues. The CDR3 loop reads CASSYVGALQETQYF.

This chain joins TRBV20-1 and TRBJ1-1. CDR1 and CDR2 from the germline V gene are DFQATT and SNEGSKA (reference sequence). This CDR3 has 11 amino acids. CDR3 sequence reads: CSASTETEAFF.